This T cell receptor beta chain appears in the sequencing data of a study of shared clonotypes between healthy human individuals. Study-level background: Every donor yielded three CD4 naive, three CD4 memory, two CD8 naive and one CD8 memory plate.

Broader study findings: Even with large depth, rarefaction showed that sorted-subset sequencing was incomplete. Sampling included only blood; tissue repertoires likely differ.

CDR3 length equals 14 residues. Per the germline V gene, CDR1 is SGHKS and CDR2 is YYEKEE (reference sequence). Trimming took 0 bases from V and 6 from J, leaving 10 bases between them. This clone was counted a single time. Its target is not known. Some clones are missing from TCRdb's copy, which holds only in-frame ones; the method was immunoSEQ multiplex PCR. Among more than 550,000 clones listed, roughly two thirds were seen once. This TCR derives from a woman aged 25 to 39 in good health. The specimen was memory CD4+ T cells sorted from blood. The subset here: CD45RA-negative fraction. This chain joins TRBV5-5 and TRBJ1-5, with D unresolved. The CDR3 loop reads CASSLGLPGQPQHF. In DNA, the CDR3 is TGTGCCAGCAGCTTGGGCCTCCCGGGTCAGCCCCAGCATTTT.